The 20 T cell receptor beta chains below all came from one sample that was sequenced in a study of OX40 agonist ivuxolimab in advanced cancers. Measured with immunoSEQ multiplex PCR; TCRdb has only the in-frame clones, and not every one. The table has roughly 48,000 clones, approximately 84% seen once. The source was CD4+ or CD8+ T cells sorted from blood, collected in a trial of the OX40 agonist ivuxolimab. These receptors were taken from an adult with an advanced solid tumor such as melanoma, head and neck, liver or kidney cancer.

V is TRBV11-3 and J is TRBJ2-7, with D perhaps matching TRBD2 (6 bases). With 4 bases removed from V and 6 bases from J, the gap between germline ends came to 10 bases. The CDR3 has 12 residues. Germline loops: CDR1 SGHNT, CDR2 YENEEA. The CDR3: CASSSVEGEQYF. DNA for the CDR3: TGTGCCAGCAGCTCGGTGGAGGGCGAGCAGTACTTC.

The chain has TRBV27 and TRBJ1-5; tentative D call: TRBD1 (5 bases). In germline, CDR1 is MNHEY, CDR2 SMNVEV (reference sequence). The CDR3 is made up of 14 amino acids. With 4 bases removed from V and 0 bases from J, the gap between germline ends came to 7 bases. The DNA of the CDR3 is TGTGCCAGCAGTTCGGGGACTAGCAATCAGCCCCAGCATTTT. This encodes CASSSGTSNQPQHF.

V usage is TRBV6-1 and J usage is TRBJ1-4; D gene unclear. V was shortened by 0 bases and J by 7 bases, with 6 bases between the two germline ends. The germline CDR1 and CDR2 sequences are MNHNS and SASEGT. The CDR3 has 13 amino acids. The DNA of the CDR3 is TGTGCCAGCAGTGAAGCGCCCGTTGAAAAACTGTTTTTT. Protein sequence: CASSEAPVEKLFF.

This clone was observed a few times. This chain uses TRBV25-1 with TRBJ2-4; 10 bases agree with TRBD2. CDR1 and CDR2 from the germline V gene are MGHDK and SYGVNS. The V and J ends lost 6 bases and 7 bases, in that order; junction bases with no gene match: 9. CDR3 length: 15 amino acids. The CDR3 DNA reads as TGTGCCAGCAGCCCTAGCGGGAGAGCGATCAACATTCAGTACTTC. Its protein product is CASSPSGRAINIQYF.

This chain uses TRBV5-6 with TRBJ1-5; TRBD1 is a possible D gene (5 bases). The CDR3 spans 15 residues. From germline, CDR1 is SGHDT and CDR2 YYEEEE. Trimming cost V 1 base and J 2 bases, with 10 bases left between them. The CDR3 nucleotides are TGTGCCAGCAGCTTGATTGGGGGTGGCAATCAGCCCCAGCATTTT. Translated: CASSLIGGGNQPQHF.

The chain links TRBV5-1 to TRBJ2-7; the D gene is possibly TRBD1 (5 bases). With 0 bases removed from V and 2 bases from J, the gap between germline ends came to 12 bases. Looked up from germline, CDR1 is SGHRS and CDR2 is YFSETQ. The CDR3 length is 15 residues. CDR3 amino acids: CASSLGQLFPYEQYF. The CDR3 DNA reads TGCGCCAGCAGCTTGGGACAGCTCTTCCCCTACGAGCAGTACTTC.

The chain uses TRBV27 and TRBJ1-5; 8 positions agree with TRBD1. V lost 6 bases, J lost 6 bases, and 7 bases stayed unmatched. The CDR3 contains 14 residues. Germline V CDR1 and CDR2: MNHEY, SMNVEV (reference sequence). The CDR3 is CASRSGGAGQPQHF. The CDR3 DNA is TGTGCCAGCAGGTCAGGGGGCGCAGGTCAGCCCCAGCATTTT.

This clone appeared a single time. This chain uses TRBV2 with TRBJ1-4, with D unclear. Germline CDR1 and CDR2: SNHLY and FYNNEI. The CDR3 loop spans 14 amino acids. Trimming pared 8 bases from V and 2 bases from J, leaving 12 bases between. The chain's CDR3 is CASGAPTTNEKLFF. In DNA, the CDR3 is TGTGCCAGCGGTGCGCCCACTACTAATGAAAAACTGTTTTTT.

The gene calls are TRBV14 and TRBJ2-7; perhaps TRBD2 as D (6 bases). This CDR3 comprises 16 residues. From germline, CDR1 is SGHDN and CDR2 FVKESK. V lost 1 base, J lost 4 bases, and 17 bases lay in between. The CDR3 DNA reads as TGTGCCAGCAGCCAAGTCGTAGCGGTGAATGGATACGAGCAGTACTTC. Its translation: CASSQVVAVNGYEQYF.

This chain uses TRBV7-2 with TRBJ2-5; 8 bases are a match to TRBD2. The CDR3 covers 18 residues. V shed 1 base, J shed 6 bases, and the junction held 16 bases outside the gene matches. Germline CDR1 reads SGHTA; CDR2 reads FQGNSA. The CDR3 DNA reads TGTGCCAGCAGCTTAGGTCCTAGCGGGCGGGATGTTGCCCAGACCCAGTACTTC. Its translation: CASSLGPSGRDVAQTQYF.

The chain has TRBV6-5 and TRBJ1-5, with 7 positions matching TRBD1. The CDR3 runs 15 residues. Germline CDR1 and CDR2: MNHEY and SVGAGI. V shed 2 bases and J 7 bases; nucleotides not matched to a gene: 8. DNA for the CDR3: TGTGCCAGCAGTTACAGACAGGGAATGGGGCAGCCCCAGCATTTT. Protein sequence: CASSYRQGMGQPQHF.

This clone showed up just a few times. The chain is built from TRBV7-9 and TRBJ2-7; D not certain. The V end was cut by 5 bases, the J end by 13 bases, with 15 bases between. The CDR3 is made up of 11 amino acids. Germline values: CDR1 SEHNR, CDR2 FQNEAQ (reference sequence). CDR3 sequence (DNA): TGTGCCAGCAGCCCGGCCGAGACACTTTACTTC. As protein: CASSPAETLYF.

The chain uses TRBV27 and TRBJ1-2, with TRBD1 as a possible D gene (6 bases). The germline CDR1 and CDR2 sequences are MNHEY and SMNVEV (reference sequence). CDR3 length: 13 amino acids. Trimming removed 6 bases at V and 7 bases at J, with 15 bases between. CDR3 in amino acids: CASRGSGGGGYTF. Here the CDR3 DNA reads TGTGCCAGCAGGGGGTCGGGAGGGGGTGGCTACACCTTC.

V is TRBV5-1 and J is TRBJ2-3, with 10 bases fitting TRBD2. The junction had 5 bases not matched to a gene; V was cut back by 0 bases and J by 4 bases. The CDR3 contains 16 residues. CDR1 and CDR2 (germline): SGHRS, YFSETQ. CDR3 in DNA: TGCGCCAGCAGCTTGGAGCTAGCGGGAGCCGCAGATACGCAGTATTTT. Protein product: CASSLELAGAADTQYF.

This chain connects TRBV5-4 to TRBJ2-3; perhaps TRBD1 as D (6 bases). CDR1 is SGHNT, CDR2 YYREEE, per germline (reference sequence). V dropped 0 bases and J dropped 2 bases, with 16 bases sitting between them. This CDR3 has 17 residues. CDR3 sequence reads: CASSLVPSGGLTDTQYF. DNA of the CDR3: TGTGCCAGCAGCTTGGTCCCCAGTGGGGGCCTCACAGATACGCAGTATTTT.

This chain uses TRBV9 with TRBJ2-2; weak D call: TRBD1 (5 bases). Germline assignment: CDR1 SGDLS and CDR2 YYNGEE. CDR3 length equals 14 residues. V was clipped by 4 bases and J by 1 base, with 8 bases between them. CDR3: CASSSGWNTGELFF. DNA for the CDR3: TGTGCCAGCAGCTCAGGGTGGAACACCGGGGAGCTGTTTTTT.

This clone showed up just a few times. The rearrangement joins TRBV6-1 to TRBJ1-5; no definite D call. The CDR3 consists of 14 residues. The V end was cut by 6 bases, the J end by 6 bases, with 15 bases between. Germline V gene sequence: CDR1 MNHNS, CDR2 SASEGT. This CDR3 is CASSEVSLAQPQHF. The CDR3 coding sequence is TGTGCCAGCAGCGAGGTCTCCCTGGCTCAGCCCCAGCATTTT.

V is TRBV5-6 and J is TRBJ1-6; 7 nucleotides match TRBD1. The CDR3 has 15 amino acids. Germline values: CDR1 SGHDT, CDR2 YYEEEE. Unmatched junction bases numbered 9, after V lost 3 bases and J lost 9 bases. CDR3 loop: CASSSRRTGISPLHF. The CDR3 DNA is TGTGCCAGCAGCTCGCGGAGGACAGGCATTTCACCCCTCCACTTT.

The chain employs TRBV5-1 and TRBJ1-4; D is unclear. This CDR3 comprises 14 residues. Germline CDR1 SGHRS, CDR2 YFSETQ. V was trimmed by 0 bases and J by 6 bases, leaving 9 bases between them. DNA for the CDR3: TGCGCCAGCAGCTTGGGGCCTGGGGATGAAAAACTGTTTTTT. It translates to CASSLGPGDEKLFF.

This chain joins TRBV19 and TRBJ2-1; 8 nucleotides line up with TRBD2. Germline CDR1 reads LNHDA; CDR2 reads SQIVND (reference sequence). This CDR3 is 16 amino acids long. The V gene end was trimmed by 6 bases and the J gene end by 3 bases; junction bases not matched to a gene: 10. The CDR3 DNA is TGTGCCAGTAGGTCGACGGGGGGGGCGGTCTACAATGAGCAGTTCTTC. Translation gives CASRSTGGAVYNEQFF.